This paragraph reports one T cell receptor beta chain. This entry belongs to a study of blood T cell repertoires in COVID-19. Study-level information: Samples of COVID-19 (acute and convalescent) were obtained from the United States, Italy and Spain. T cells, B-cell-depleted T cells, or PBMCs provided the cDNA or gDNA that served as material.

Original methodology: Quantification of nucleated cells was approximated via reference gene primer amplification. The repertoire was sequenced with immunoSEQ multiplex PCR; TCRdb's copy has only in-frame clones and lacks some. V and J calls and clone size are given by that table; D and trimming were obtained from the DNA. The repertoire holds tens of thousands of clones, with over 70% as singletons. What was sequenced was peripheral blood. This receptor was obtained from a man aged 45-65 years with active COVID-19.

The DNA of the CDR3 is TGTGCCAGCAGCCCCGGGACAGGGGCTAGCACAGATACGCAGTATTTT. Residues: CASSPGTGASTDTQYF. The chain uses TRBV27 and TRBJ2-3, with TRBD1 matching over 10 bases. This CDR3 region has 16 residues. The trim removed 6 bases at V and 0 bases at J, leaving 6 bases unmatched. CDR1 is MNHEY and CDR2 is SMNVEV in the germline V gene (reference sequence).